The 29 T cell receptor beta chains listed next were all sequenced from one sample in a study of Tregs in tolerant kidney transplant recipients. The nonmyeloablative bone marrow transplants came from related graft donors, with transient mixed chimerism. Measured with immunoSEQ multiplex PCR; TCRdb has only the in-frame clones, and not every one. The sample is made up of 12,000 to 15,000 clones, and the top ten hold about 3.3% of it. The sequencing used CD4+ T cells from blood (PBMCs), collected 12 months after the transplant. These receptors were collected from a human patient who received a combined kidney and bone marrow transplant. Some T cells may trace back to the graft donor.

Notes on this clone: The CDR3 end is not reached by the read, which stops 3 residues before it; the germline J gene fills it in. This rearrangement joins TRBV27 to TRBJ1-5; TRBD1 is a possible D gene (5 bases). The germline V gene has CDR1 MNHEY and CDR2 SMNVEV (reference sequence). This CDR3 region has 16 residues. V dropped 6 bases and J dropped 4 bases, with 19 bases sitting between them. The CDR3 reads CASSRDSNRGNQPQHF. The CDR3 bases that were read are TGTGCCAGCAGCCGGGACTCTAACCGGGGGAATCAGCCC.

As regards this clone: The read halts 3 residues ahead of the CDR3 end, with the missing end drawn from the germline J gene. The chain has TRBV5-1 and TRBJ2-5; 9 positions match TRBD1. This CDR3 is 15 amino acids long. The germline V gene has CDR1 SGHRS and CDR2 YFSETQ. Unmatched junction bases numbered 8, after V lost 4 bases and J lost 4 bases. The CDR3 is CASSGGTGTGETQYF. The sequenced part of the CDR3 DNA is TGCGCCAGCAGCGGGGGGACAGGGACGGGAGAGACC.

With regard to this clone: Its ends do not fully match the called genes, so a read error is possible. The CDR3 end lies 3 residues beyond the end of the read and is filled in from the germline J gene. This chain uses TRBV7-7 with TRBJ2-5, with 12 positions matching TRBD1. This CDR3 has 15 amino acids. Germline loops: CDR1 SSHAT, CDR2 FNYEAQ (reference sequence). CDR3 sequence reads: CASSLGTGGLETQYF. CDR3 DNA, as far as it was read: TGTGCTAGCAGCTTAGGGACAGGGGGCTTGGAGACC.

Remarks on this clone: The read terminates 3 residues before the CDR3 end, so the remaining end is supplied by the germline J gene. V gene TRBV19 combines with J gene TRBJ2-2; weak D call: TRBD1 (6 bases). V was shortened by 5 bases and J by 8 bases, with 15 bases between the two germline ends. Germline CDR1 is LNHDA and CDR2 is SQIVND (reference sequence). The CDR3 runs to 14 residues. Incomplete CDR3 DNA: TGTGCCAGTAGTGCGGCAGGGGCATCTGGGGAG. Its protein product is CASSAAGASGE. The CDR3, in full, reads CASSAAGASGELFF.

Considering frequency, this clone is medium-sized (0.01 to 0.1%). The read terminates 3 residues ahead of where the CDR3 ends, so the germline J gene completes it. The V and J genes are TRBV7-2 and TRBJ1-5; D is possibly TRBD1 (6 bases). Trimming pared 4 bases from V and 1 base from J, leaving 11 bases between. CDR1 and CDR2 from the germline V gene are SGHTA and FQGNSA. CDR3 length: 15 residues. The part of the CDR3 DNA that was read is TGTGCCAGCAGCTCCGGGACAACCAGCAATCAGCCC. Its translation is CASSSGTTSNQP. The entire CDR3 reads CASSSGTTSNQPQHF.

As to this clone: The read terminates 3 residues before the CDR3 end, so the remaining end is supplied by the germline J gene. This chain uses TRBV20-1 with TRBJ2-7; TRBD1 might be the D (6 bases). This CDR3 has 15 residues. CDR1 is DFQATT, CDR2 SNEGSKA, per germline (reference sequence). The ends were cut back, 5 bases at V and 2 bases at J, with 19 bases in the middle. Partial CDR3 DNA: TGCAGTGCTCTAAGGGGGAACCTTGGCCCCTACGAG. Amino acid sequence: CSALRGNLGPYE. The entire CDR3 is CSALRGNLGPYEQYF.

Worth noting for this clone: The read is 3 residues too short to cover the CDR3 end, so that end is filled in from the germline J gene. The chain is built from TRBV2 and TRBJ2-5, with 8 bases that match TRBD1. V shed 7 bases, J shed 4 bases, and the junction held 5 bases outside the gene matches. CDR3 size: 13 residues. Germline V gene lookup returns CDR1 SNHLY and CDR2 FYNNEI. The sequenced part of the CDR3 DNA is TGTGCCAGCACTAAGGACAGGGCAGAGACC. Encoded protein: CASTKDRAET. The CDR3 reads in full as CASTKDRAETQYF.

Points on this clone: The read ends 3 residues early relative to the CDR3; the germline J gene fills the gap. The chain joins TRBV7-9 to TRBJ1-2; TRBD1 is a possible D gene (5 bases). The CDR3 is made up of 12 amino acids. Germline V gene data show CDR1 as SEHNR and CDR2 as FQNEAQ (reference sequence). The CDR3: CASSTPQGSYTF. The CDR3 DNA, read in part, is TGTGCCAGCAGCACCCCCCAGGGAAGC.

In the case of this clone: The read terminates 3 residues ahead of where the CDR3 ends, so the germline J gene completes it. This chain links TRBV15 with TRBJ1-2; 7 bases agree with TRBD1. Germline V gene sequence: CDR1 LNHNV, CDR2 YYDKDF (reference sequence). V trimming: 3 bases; J trimming: 2 bases; junction bases outside the gene matches: 0. The CDR3 covers 13 residues. The part of the CDR3 DNA that was read is TGTGCCACCAGCAGGGACAGGAACTATGGC. It specifies CATSRDRNYG. The entire CDR3 protein reads CATSRDRNYGYTF.

CDR3: CASSLGSAGVTGELFF. The sequenced CDR3 bases are TGCGCCAGCAGCTTGGGATCGGCGGGAGTAACCGGGGAG. The J gene is TRBJ2-2, the V gene TRBV5-1; TRBD2 aligns across 7 bases. The read ends 3 residues before the CDR3 terminus; that terminus is restored from the germline J gene. This CDR3 is built from 16 residues. The V gene end was trimmed by 0 bases and the J gene end by 5 bases; junction bases not matched to a gene: 7. CDR1 and CDR2 from the germline V gene are SGHRS and YFSETQ.

On this clone: The DNA ends 3 residues before the CDR3 does, and the rest of the CDR3 is filled in from the germline J gene. The genes are TRBV5-1 and TRBJ2-3; 11 bases are a match to TRBD2. The CDR3 is made up of 21 amino acids. Germline loops: CDR1 SGHRS, CDR2 YFSETQ. J was trimmed by 0 bases and V by 1 base; bases with no gene match: 16. The sequenced part of the CDR3 DNA is TGCGCCAGCAGCTTGTGGACGGGGGGGCCTAGCGGGAGGATGAGCACAGATACG. Translation gives CASSLWTGGPSGRMSTDT. The full CDR3 protein reads CASSLWTGGPSGRMSTDTQYF. Based on the CDR3 plus reference TRBV5-1 and TRBJ2-3, the full variable domain is KAGVTQTPRYLIKTRGQQVTLSCSPISGHRSVSWYQQTPGQGLQFLFEYFSETQRNKGNFPGRFSGRQFSNSRSEMNVSTLELGDSALYLCASSLWTGGPSGRMSTDTQYFGPGTRLTVL.

As for this clone: The read ends 3 residues shy of where the CDR3 ends; the end is completed using the germline J gene. The chain couples TRBV29-1 to TRBJ2-2; tentative D call: TRBD1 (6 bases). Per the germline V gene, CDR1 is SQVTM and CDR2 is ANQGSEA. The CDR3 is 15 amino acids. V was cut by 5 bases and J by 6 bases, with 19 bases left in between. Partial CDR3 DNA: TGCAGCGTTAGGGCCGGGACAAGGGGCGCCGGGGAG. It is translated as CSVRAGTRGAGE. The full CDR3 reads CSVRAGTRGAGELFF.

The CDR3 spells CASSRRPQGKADTQYF. The covered CDR3 bases are TGTGCCAGCAGCCGAAGGCCCCAGGGGAAGGCAGATACG. The genes are TRBV2 and TRBJ2-3, with a tentative D call TRBD1 (6 bases). With the read ending 3 residues before the CDR3 end, the germline J gene is used to fill in that end. The CDR3 spans 16 residues. Germline V gene lookup returns CDR1 SNHLY and CDR2 FYNNEI. The V gene lost 6 bases and the J gene lost 4 bases, with 20 bases spanning the gap.

As regards this clone: The sequenced fragment ends 3 residues before the CDR3 boundary, so the rest is inferred from the germline J gene. The chain uses TRBV7-6 and TRBJ2-6; D remains ambiguous. This CDR3 is 15 amino acids long. Trimming stripped 2 bases from V and 0 bases from J, with 5 bases between. Per the germline V gene, CDR1 is SGHVS and CDR2 is FNYEAQ. CDR3 DNA (partial): TGTGCCAGCAGCTTAAGCACCTCTGGGGCCAACGTC. Protein product: CASSLSTSGANV. The CDR3, in full, reads CASSLSTSGANVLTF.

Details on this clone: The read stops 3 residues short of the end of the CDR3; the missing end is completed from the germline J gene. J is TRBJ2-5 and V is TRBV20-1; a weak D match, TRBD1 (5 bases). The CDR3 length is 12 residues. Trimming pared 6 bases from V and 5 bases from J, leaving 13 bases between. Germline V gene data show CDR1 as DFQATT and CDR2 as SNEGSKA (reference sequence). Partial CDR3 DNA: TGCAGTGCGCAGGGTAGTCATGAGACC. It is translated as CSAQGSHET. The whole CDR3 sequence reads CSAQGSHETQYF.

Note on this clone: The missing CDR3 end, 3 residues past where the read stops, is filled in from the germline J gene. This chain uses TRBV7-9 with TRBJ2-2, with D possibly being TRBD2 (6 bases). Trimming shortened V by 7 bases and J by 5 bases, and 11 bases separated the two germline ends. The CDR3 covers 13 residues. Germline V CDR1 and CDR2: SEHNR, FQNEAQ (reference sequence). CDR3 amino acids: CASTRLGTGELFF. CDR3 DNA, as far as it was read: TGTGCCAGCACCAGACTAGGGACCGGGGAG.

The covered CDR3 bases are TGCAGTGCGACCGGACAGGACTATCAGCCC. Residues: CSATGQDYQP. The CDR3 in its entirety is CSATGQDYQPQHF. V and J are TRBV20-1 and TRBJ1-5; 7 nucleotides agree with TRBD1. Read sequence stops 3 residues before the CDR3 end, and the germline J gene provides the missing end. V lost 6 bases, J lost 5 bases, and 7 bases stayed unmatched. CDR1 is DFQATT and CDR2 is SNEGSKA in the germline V gene (reference sequence). This CDR3 is 13 amino acids long.

Details on this clone: With the read ending 3 residues before the CDR3 end, the germline J gene is used to fill in that end. V gene TRBV7-3 combines with J gene TRBJ2-3; TRBD1 matches 8 bases. The CDR3 loop spans 15 amino acids. V lost 0 bases and J lost 3; bases outside the gene matches: 2. CDR1 SGHTA and CDR2 FQGTGA come from the germline V gene. The CDR3 bases that were read are TGTGCCAGCAGCTTAACAGGACAGGGAACAGATACG. Protein: CASSLTGQGTDT. The full CDR3 is CASSLTGQGTDTQYF.

With respect to this clone: The CDR3 extends 3 residues past the end of the read, so its final part is completed from the germline J gene. This chain links TRBV7-6 with TRBJ2-3; 13 nucleotides line up with TRBD2. The germline CDR1 and CDR2 sequences are SGHVS and FNYEAQ. This CDR3 is 17 amino acids long. V lost 3 bases and J lost 2; bases outside the gene matches: 5. This CDR3 is CASSFGTSGTVTDTQYF. The CDR3 DNA, read in part, is TGTGCCAGCAGCTTCGGGACTAGCGGGACCGTCACAGATACG. Combining the CDR3 with reference TRBV7-6 and TRBJ2-3 gives the whole variable domain GAGVSQSPRYKVTKRGQDVALRCDPISGHVSLYWYRQALGQGPEFLTYFNYEAQQDKSGLPNDRFSAERPEGSISTLTIQRTEQRDSAMYRCASSFGTSGTVTDTQYFGPGTRLTVL.

By frequency, this clone registers medium-sized. Sequencing ends 3 residues short of the CDR3 end; the germline J gene provides the rest. V gene TRBV20-1 combines with J gene TRBJ2-3; 7 nucleotides match TRBD1. V was pared by 5 bases and J by 3 bases, with 5 bases of the junction left unmatched. Germline assignment: CDR1 DFQATT and CDR2 SNEGSKA (reference sequence). This CDR3 spans 13 amino acids. The CDR3 loop is CSAGQVGTDTQYF. CDR3 bases read: TGCAGTGCTGGACAGGTGGGGACAGATACG.

Concerning this clone: The read halts 3 residues ahead of the CDR3 end, with the missing end drawn from the germline J gene. This chain joins TRBV19 and TRBJ2-2; TRBD1 aligns across 10 bases. This CDR3 has 15 amino acids. V trimming: 8 bases; J trimming: 6 bases; junction bases outside the gene matches: 9. Germline V CDR1 and CDR2: LNHDA, SQIVND (reference sequence). The part of the CDR3 DNA that was read is TGTGCCAGTTTACCGGGACAGGGGCCGGCCGGGGAG. Encoded protein: CASLPGQGPAGE. The full CDR3 is CASLPGQGPAGELFF.

About this clone: The read falls 3 residues short of the CDR3 end, and the missing part is taken from the germline J gene. The rearrangement uses TRBV19 and TRBJ1-5, with D possibly matching TRBD1 (6 bases). V dropped 6 bases and J dropped 5 bases, with 11 bases sitting between them. Per germline, CDR1 LNHDA and CDR2 SQIVND (reference sequence). This CDR3 comprises 13 residues. CDR3 sequence reads: CASSRPGDQPQHF. The CDR3 bases that were read are TGTGCCAGTAGCCGACCAGGGGATCAGCCC. The variable domain in full, with the rest retrieved from reference TRBV19 and TRBJ1-5, is DGGITQSPKYLFRKEGQNVTLSCEQNLNHDAMYWYRQDPGQGLRLIYYSQIVNDFQKGDIAEGYSVSREKKESFPLTVTSAQKNPTAFYLCASSRPGDQPQHFGDGTRLSIL.

This clone ranks as medium-sized in terms of frequency. CDR3 protein: CASSLVADGSGGYTF. The covered CDR3 bases are TGTGCCAGCAGCTTAGTGGCCGACGGGTCTGGGGGC. The rearrangement links TRBV7-8 to TRBJ1-2; D unresolved. The CDR3 end lies 3 residues beyond the end of the read and is filled in from the germline J gene. Germline values: CDR1 SGHVS, CDR2 FQNEAQ. This CDR3 has 15 residues.

About this clone itself: The read stops 3 residues short of the end of the CDR3; the missing end is completed from the germline J gene. The chain combines TRBV6-1 with TRBJ1-2, with D hard to call. V gave up 4 bases and J gave up 6 bases, with 12 bases separating them. The germline gives CDR1 MNHNS, CDR2 SASEGT. CDR3 length: 13 amino acids. The covered CDR3 bases are TGTGCCAGCAGTGTCGGGTTCCTCGATGGC. Translated, it gives CASSVGFLDG. The full-length CDR3 reads as CASSVGFLDGYTF.

Worth noting for this clone: The sequence runs out 3 residues before the end of the CDR3; the remainder is reconstructed from the germline J gene. The chain uses TRBV18 and TRBJ1-3; 7 bases are a match to TRBD1. CDR1 and CDR2 (germline): KGHSH, LQKENI. This CDR3 comprises 14 residues. V lost 4 bases, J lost 3 bases, and 3 bases stayed unmatched. The CDR3 here is CASSLQGNGNTIYF. CDR3 DNA, as far as it was read: TGTGCCAGCTCACTACAGGGGAATGGAAACACC.

As regards this clone: The read ends 3 residues shy of where the CDR3 ends; the end is completed using the germline J gene. The chain uses TRBV30 and TRBJ2-3; the D gene is possibly TRBD2 (7 bases). The V end lost 2 bases, the J end lost 3 bases, and 12 bases lay between the germline ends. The germline gives CDR1 GTSNPN, CDR2 SVGIG (reference sequence). The CDR3 length is 14 residues. The CDR3 bases that were read are TGTGCCTGGAGTTTTGGGAGGGGGACAGATACG. Protein: CAWSFGRGTDT. The CDR3 reads in full as CAWSFGRGTDTQYF.

About this clone itself: The read falls 3 residues short of the CDR3 end, and the missing part is taken from the germline J gene. The chain combines TRBV7-9 with TRBJ2-1, with 8 bases that match TRBD2. The germline V gene has CDR1 SEHNR and CDR2 FQNEAQ (reference sequence). J was trimmed by 9 bases and V by 1 base; bases with no gene match: 5. This CDR3 comprises 14 residues. The CDR3 DNA, read in part, is TGTGCCAGCAGCTTAGATATGCTAGCGGGTGAG. Translating it yields CASSLDMLAGE. The whole CDR3 sequence is CASSLDMLAGEQFF.

This clone registers medium-sized by frequency. From the germline J gene comes the end of the CDR3, since the read stops 3 residues before it. This sequence joins TRBV28 and TRBJ1-5; no clear D gene. The CDR3 covers 15 residues. Germline V gene lookup returns CDR1 MDHEN and CDR2 SYDVKM. V lost 3 bases, J lost 0 bases, and 9 bases lay in between. The CDR3 spells CASSFQGYSNQPQHF. The CDR3 bases that were read are TGTGCCAGCAGTTTTCAAGGGTATAGCAATCAGCCC.

Details on this clone: The DNA ends 3 residues before the CDR3 does, and the rest of the CDR3 is filled in from the germline J gene. The chain joins TRBV10-1 to TRBJ2-1; D might be TRBD1 (6 bases). V dropped 3 bases and J dropped 7 bases, with 16 bases sitting between them. The CDR3 has 15 amino acids. The V gene's germline CDR1 is WNHNN and CDR2 SYGVQD (reference sequence). CDR3 DNA (partial): TGCGCCAGCAGTGACACCCAGGGGCGAATTAATGAG. It is translated as CASSDTQGRINE. The complete CDR3 protein is CASSDTQGRINEQFF.